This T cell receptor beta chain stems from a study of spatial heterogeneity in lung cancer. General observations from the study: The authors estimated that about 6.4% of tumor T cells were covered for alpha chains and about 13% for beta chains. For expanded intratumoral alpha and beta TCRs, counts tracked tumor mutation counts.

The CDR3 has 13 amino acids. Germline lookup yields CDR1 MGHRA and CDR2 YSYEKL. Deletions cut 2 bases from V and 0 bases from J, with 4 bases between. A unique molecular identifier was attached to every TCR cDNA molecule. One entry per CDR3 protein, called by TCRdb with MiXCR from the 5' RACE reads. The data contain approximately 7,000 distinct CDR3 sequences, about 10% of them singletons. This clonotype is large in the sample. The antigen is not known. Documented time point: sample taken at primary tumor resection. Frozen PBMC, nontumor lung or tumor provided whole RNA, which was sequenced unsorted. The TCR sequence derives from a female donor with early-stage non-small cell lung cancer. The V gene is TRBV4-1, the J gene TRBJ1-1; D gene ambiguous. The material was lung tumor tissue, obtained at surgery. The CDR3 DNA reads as TGCGCCAGCAGCCAAATGGTGAACACTGAAGCTTTCTTT. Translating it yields CASSQMVNTEAFF.